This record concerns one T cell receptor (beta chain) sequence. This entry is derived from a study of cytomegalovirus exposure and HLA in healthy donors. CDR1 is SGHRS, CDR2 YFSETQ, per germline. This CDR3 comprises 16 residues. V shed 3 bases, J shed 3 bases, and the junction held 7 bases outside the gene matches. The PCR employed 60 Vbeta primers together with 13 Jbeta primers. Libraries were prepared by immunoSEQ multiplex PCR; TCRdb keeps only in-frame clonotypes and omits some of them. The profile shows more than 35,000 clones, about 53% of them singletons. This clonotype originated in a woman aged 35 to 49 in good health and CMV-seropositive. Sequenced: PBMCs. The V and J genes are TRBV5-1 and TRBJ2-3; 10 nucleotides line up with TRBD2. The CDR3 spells CASSSLPGLATDTQYF. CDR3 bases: TGCGCCAGCAGCTCCCTTCCGGGACTAGCGACAGATACGCAGTATTTT.